What follows describes a single T cell receptor (beta chain). The CDR3 runs to 15 residues. Trimming pared 0 bases from V and 4 bases from J, leaving 13 bases between. Germline-derived CDR1 and CDR2 are SGDLS and YYNGEE. This sample stems from a study of blood T cell repertoires in COVID-19. Across the whole study: Acute and convalescent COVID-19 specimens originated in the United States, Italy and Spain.

Repertoires were generated with immunoSEQ multiplex PCR, while TCRdb's copy carries only in-frame clones and drops some. This table holds approximately 340,000 clones, roughly nine tenths found once. The sample comprised PBMCs or T cells enriched from blood (not recorded which). The chain couples TRBV9 to TRBJ2-5, with no clear D. The TCR sequence derives from a woman aged 40-49 years who had been exposed to COVID-19. CDR3 sequence reads: CASSVGSRVGETQYF. In nucleotides, the CDR3 is TGTGCCAGCAGCGTAGGGTCCCGGGTGGGAGAGACCCAGTACTTC.